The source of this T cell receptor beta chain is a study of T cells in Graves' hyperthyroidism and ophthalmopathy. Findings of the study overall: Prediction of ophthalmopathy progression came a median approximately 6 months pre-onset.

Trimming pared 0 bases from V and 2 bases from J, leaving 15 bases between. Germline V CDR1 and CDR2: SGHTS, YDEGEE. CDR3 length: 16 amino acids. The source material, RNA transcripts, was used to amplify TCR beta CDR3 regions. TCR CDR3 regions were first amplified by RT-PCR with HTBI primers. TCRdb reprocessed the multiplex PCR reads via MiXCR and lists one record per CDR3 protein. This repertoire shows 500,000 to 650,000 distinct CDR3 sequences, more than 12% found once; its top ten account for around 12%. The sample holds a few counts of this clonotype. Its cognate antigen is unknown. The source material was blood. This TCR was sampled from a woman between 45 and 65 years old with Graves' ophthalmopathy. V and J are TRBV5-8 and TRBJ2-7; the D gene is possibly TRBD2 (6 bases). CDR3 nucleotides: TGTGCCAGCAGCTTGGCCTGGGGGAGGATGGCCTACGAGCAGTACTTC. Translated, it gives CASSLAWGRMAYEQYF.